The rows below give T cell receptor beta chains drawn from one sample of a study of graft-versus-host responses after intestinal transplantation. No antigens are known for them. The protocol was immunoSEQ multiplex PCR, while the TCRdb copy is restricted to in-frame clones and leaves out a portion. This sample has tens of thousands of clones, with 90% to 95% found just once. The sequenced sample was unstimulated CD8+ T cells sorted from spleen or lymph node cells, obtained before intestinal transplant. These receptors were obtained from a human donor who received an intestinal transplant. The CDR3 runs from the conserved cysteine through the conserved F or W. D genes are given only for firm matches. Clone size is stated in some rows and not others, as once, few, many or a class when expanded.

j_gene,v_gene,d_gene,abundance,CDR3aa,CDR3nt
TRBJ2-7,TRBV4-1,.,.,CASSQGRDTSYEQYF,TGCGCCAGCAGCCAAGGTCGGGACACGTCCTACGAGCAGTACTTC
TRBJ2-7,TRBV19,TRBD2,.,CASNLAGGPLDEQYF,TGTGCCAGTAACCTAGCGGGAGGACCTTTGGACGAGCAGTACTTC
TRBJ1-1,TRBV6-5,TRBD1,.,CASSGWDSQGVAFF,TGTGCCAGCAGTGGATGGGACAGCCAAGGGGTAGCTTTCTTT
TRBJ1-3,TRBV10-1,TRBD1,.,CASSELKTGGEINTIYF,TGCGCCAGCAGTGAGTTGAAGACAGGGGGCGAAATAAACACCATATATTTT
TRBJ2-7,TRBV25-1,TRBD1,.,CASRTGGYEQYF,TGTGCCAGCCGGACAGGGGGCTACGAGCAGTACTTC
TRBJ2-3,TRBV4-2,.,.,CASSRTSTDTQYF,TGTGCCAGCAGCAGGACTAGCACAGATACGCAGTATTTT
TRBJ2-7,TRBV14,TRBD1,once,CASSLGQGNEQYF,TGTGCCAGCAGCTTGGGACAGGGGAACGAGCAGTACTTC
TRBJ1-2,TRBV6-5,.,.,CASSYAGGRGYTF,TGTGCCAGCAGTTACGCCGGGGGGCGGGGGTACACCTTC
TRBJ1-3,TRBV7-6,.,.,CASSSEVDTIYF,TGTGCCAGCAGTAGTGAAGTTGACACCATATATTTT
TRBJ2-3,TRBV10-2,.,few,CASSPLTTDTQYF,TGCGCCAGCAGTCCTCTCACAACAGATACGCAGTATTTT
TRBJ2-1,TRBV5-6,TRBD2,.,CASSLDPSGVGGEQFF,TGTGCCAGCAGCTTGGATCCTAGCGGGGTCGGGGGCGAGCAGTTCTTC
TRBJ2-7,TRBV7-2,.,.,CASSFFWDEQYF,TGTGCCAGCAGCTTTTTTTGGGACGAGCAGTACTTC
TRBJ1-3,TRBV6-6,.,once,CASSYGTPGRNTIYF,TGTGCCAGCAGTTACGGGACACCGGGGCGAAACACCATATATTTT
TRBJ2-7,TRBV6-1,.,.,CASRAAGSYEQYF,TGTGCCAGCAGAGCCGCTGGGTCCTACGAGCAGTACTTC
TRBJ2-2,TRBV7-9,.,.,CASSFENTGELFF,TGTGCCAGCAGCTTCGAAAACACCGGGGAGCTGTTTTTT
TRBJ2-1,TRBV28,TRBD2,.,CASSPTSGTSGRAGQFF,TGTGCCAGCAGTCCCACCTCCGGGACTAGCGGGAGGGCAGGGCAGTTCTTC
TRBJ2-4,TRBV2,TRBD2,.,CASTLVASGAGSIQYF,TGTGCCAGCACACTCGTGGCTAGCGGGGCGGGGAGCATTCAGTACTTC
TRBJ1-2,TRBV2,.,.,CASSEADPARQALKDGYTF,TGTGCCAGCAGTGAAGCCGATCCGGCGCGACAGGCGCTAAAGGATGGCTACACCTTC
TRBJ2-3,TRBV7-6,.,once,CASSSEIAAWGTDTQYF,TGTGCCAGCAGCTCGGAGATAGCGGCTTGGGGCACAGATACGCAGTATTTT
TRBJ2-5,TRBV27,.,.,CASSLSLEETQYF,TGTGCCAGCAGTTTATCCCTGGAAGAGACCCAGTACTTC
TRBJ2-7,TRBV5-4,.,.,CASSLTDGNYEQYF,TGTGCCAGCAGCTTGACGGATGGGAACTACGAGCAGTACTTC
TRBJ2-3,TRBV7-6,TRBD2,.,CASSLFILAGTRTDTQYF,TGTGCCAGCAGCTTATTCATCCTAGCGGGGACACGCACAGATACGCAGTATTTT
TRBJ2-2,TRBV7-9,TRBD2,.,CASSLALAGDTGELFF,TGTGCCAGCAGCTTAGCCCTAGCGGGAGACACCGGGGAGCTGTTTTTT
TRBJ2-3,TRBV7-2,TRBD2,.,CASSLGPGLSTDTQYF,TGTGCCAGCAGCTTAGGGCCGGGACTAAGCACAGATACGCAGTATTTT
TRBJ1-1,TRBV6-5,TRBD1,.,CASRGQGISEAFF,TGTGCCAGCAGAGGACAGGGGATCTCTGAAGCTTTCTTT
TRBJ2-5,TRBV7-2,TRBD2,.,CASSSGLAFQETQYF,TGTGCCAGCAGCTCCGGACTAGCTTTCCAAGAGACCCAGTACTTC
TRBJ2-5,TRBV15,.,.,CATSSRTPGETQYF,TGTGCCACCAGCAGCCGGACCCCAGGGGAGACCCAGTACTTC
TRBJ2-3,TRBV5-1,.,.,CASSLTDGPDTQYF,TGCGCCAGCAGCCTTACGGACGGACCAGATACGCAGTATTTT
TRBJ2-5,TRBV18,.,.,CASSPRVDSISQETQYF,TGTGCCAGCTCACCTCGGGTTGACAGTATTTCCCAAGAGACCCAGTACTTC